Listed below are T cell receptor beta chains from one sample, sequenced in a study of control samples from healthy donors and cancer patients. TCRdb's table, derived via immunoSEQ multiplex PCR, lists solely in-frame clones and lacks some. This table has 98,000 or so clones, 82% appearing once. Specimen: blood. The receptors stem from a man in his fifties or sixties in good health. Both conserved end residues are part of each CDR3. The D gene is left open where the match is weak. Expanded clones are given a class, and other clones once, few, many or no size at all.

J: TRBJ2-1
size: NA
V: TRBV19
D: NA
CDR3: CASSSVAEKQFF
DNA: TGTGCCAGTAGTTCCGTAGCGGAGAAGCAGTTCTTC

J: TRBJ1-1
size: many
V: TRBV2
D: TRBD1
CDR3: CASKEDRARVEAFF
DNA: TGTGCCAGCAAAGAGGACAGGGCTAGGGTGGAAGCTTTCTTT

J: TRBJ2-1
size: NA
V: TRBV21-1
D: NA
CDR3: CASSESREAGGPEEQFF
DNA: TGTGCCAGCAGCGAATCCCGTGAAGCGGGAGGACCGGAAGAGCAGTTCTTC

J: TRBJ1-2
size: NA
V: TRBV12-3/TRBV12-4
D: NA
CDR3: CASSSGRIYGYTF
DNA: TGTGCCAGCAGCTCCGGACGGATTTATGGCTACACCTTC

J: TRBJ2-5
size: NA
V: TRBV5-1
D: TRBD2
CDR3: CASSFSLGRGEETQYF
DNA: TGCGCCAGCAGCTTCTCTTTAGGGAGGGGCGAAGAGACCCAGTACTTC

J: TRBJ2-3
size: NA
V: TRBV3-1/TRBV3-2
D: TRBD1
CDR3: CASSYPGQGTDTQYF
DNA: TGTGCCAGCAGCTATCCGGGACAGGGAACAGATACGCAGTATTTT

J: TRBJ2-7
size: NA
V: TRBV28
D: NA
CDR3: CASSLSDPYEQYF
DNA: TGTGCCAGCAGTTTATCAGACCCCTACGAGCAGTACTTC

J: TRBJ2-1
size: NA
V: TRBV6-5
D: NA
CDR3: CASSYSKRNNEQFF
DNA: TGTGCCAGCAGTTACTCGAAGCGGAACAATGAGCAGTTCTTC

J: TRBJ1-5
size: NA
V: TRBV7-9
D: TRBD1
CDR3: CASSPGGGPNQPQHF
DNA: TGTGCCAGCAGCCCAGGGGGCGGGCCGAATCAGCCCCAGCATTTT

J: TRBJ1-2
size: NA
V: TRBV19
D: NA
CDR3: CASSLGDTYGYTF
DNA: TGTGCCAGTAGTCTCGGGGACACCTATGGCTACACCTTC

J: TRBJ2-1
size: NA
V: TRBV30
D: NA
CDR3: CAWSRPYNEQFF
DNA: TGTGCCTGGAGTCGGCCCTACAATGAGCAGTTCTTC

J: TRBJ2-1
size: few
V: TRBV6-5
D: TRBD2
CDR3: CASSSPGGPDGEQFF
DNA: TGTGCCAGCAGTTCTCCGGGAGGGCCGGATGGTGAGCAGTTCTTC

J: TRBJ2-1
size: NA
V: TRBV2
D: NA
CDR3: CASRNSNRRAYNEQFF
DNA: TGTGCCAGCAGAAACAGTAACAGGAGAGCCTACAATGAGCAGTTCTTC

J: TRBJ1-3
size: once
V: TRBV11-3
D: NA
CDR3: CASSSASLGPGNTIYF
DNA: TGTGCCAGCAGCTCCGCCTCCTTGGGGCCGGGAAACACCATATATTTT

J: TRBJ2-1
size: NA
V: TRBV5-1
D: NA
CDR3: CASTIGPSSYNEQFF
DNA: TGCGCCAGCACAATAGGGCCCAGCTCCTACAATGAGCAGTTCTTC

J: TRBJ2-1
size: NA
V: TRBV7-8
D: TRBD2
CDR3: CASRSRSGGAGEQFF
DNA: TGTGCCAGCCGTAGCCGTAGCGGGGGGGCCGGTGAGCAGTTCTTC

J: TRBJ1-2
size: NA
V: TRBV6-2/TRBV6-3
D: NA
CDR3: CASSYLGTAYGYTF
DNA: TGTGCCAGCAGTTACCTCGGGACGGCCTATGGCTACACCTTC